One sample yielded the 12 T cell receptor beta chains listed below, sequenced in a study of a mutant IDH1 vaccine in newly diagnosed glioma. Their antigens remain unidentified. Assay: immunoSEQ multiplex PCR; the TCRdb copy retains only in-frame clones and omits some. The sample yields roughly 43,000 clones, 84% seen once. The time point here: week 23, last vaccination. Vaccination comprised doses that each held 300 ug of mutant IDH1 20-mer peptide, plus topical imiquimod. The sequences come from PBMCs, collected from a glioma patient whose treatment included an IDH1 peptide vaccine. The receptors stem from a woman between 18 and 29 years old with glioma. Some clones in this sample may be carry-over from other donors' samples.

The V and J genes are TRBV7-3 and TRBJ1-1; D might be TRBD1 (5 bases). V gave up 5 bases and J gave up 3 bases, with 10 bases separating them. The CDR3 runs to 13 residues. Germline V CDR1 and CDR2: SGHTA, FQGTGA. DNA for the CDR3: TGTGCCAGCAGCCAGACAGTGGACACTGAAGCTTTCTTT. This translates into CASSQTVDTEAFF.

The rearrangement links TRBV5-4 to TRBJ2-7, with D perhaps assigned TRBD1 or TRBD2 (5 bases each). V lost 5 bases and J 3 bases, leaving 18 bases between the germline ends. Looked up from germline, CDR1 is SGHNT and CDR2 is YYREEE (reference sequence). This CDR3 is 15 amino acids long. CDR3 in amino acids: CASSWGGSGNYEQYF. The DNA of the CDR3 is TGTGCCAGCAGTTGGGGCGGGTCCGGGAACTACGAGCAGTACTTC.

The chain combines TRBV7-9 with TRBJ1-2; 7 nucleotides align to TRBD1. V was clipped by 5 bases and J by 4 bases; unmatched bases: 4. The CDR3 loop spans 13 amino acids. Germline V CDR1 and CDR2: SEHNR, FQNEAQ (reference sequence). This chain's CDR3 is CASSPGTVYGYTF. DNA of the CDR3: TGTGCCAGCAGCCCCGGGACAGTCTATGGCTACACCTTC.

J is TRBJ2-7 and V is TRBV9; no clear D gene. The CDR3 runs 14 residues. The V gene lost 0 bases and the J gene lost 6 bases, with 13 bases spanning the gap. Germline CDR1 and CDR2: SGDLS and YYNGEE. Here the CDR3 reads CASSVGGPPSEQYF. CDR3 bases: TGTGCCAGCAGCGTAGGAGGACCCCCATCCGAGCAGTACTTC. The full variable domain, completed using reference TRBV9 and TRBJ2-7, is DSGVTQTPKHLITATGQRVTLRCSPRSGDLSVYWYQQSLDQGLQFLIQYYNGEERAKGNILERFSAQQFPDLHSELNLSSLELGDSALYFCASSVGGPPSEQYFGPGTRLTVT.

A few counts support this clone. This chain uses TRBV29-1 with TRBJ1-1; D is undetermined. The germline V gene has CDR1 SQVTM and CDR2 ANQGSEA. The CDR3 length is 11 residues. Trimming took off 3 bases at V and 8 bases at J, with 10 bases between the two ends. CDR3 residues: CSVDKGREAFF. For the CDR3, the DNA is TGCAGCGTTGACAAGGGAAGGGAAGCTTTCTTT.

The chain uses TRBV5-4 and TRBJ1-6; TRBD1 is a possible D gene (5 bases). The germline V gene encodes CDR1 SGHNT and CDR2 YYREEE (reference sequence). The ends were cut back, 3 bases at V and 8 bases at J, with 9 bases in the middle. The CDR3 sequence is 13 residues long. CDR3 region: CASSSGLDSPLHF. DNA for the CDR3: TGTGCCAGCAGCTCAGGGTTAGATTCACCCCTCCACTTT.

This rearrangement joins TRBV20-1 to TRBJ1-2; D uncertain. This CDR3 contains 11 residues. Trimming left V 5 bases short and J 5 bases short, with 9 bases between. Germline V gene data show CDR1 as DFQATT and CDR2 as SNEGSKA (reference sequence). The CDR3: CSAPAGYGYTF. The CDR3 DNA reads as TGCAGTGCTCCGGCGGGGTATGGCTACACCTTC.

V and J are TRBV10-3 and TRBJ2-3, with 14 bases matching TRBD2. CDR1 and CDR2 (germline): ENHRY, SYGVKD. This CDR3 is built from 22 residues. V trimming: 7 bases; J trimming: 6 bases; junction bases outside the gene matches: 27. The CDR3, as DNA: TGTGCCATCAACCCTGGGACAGGGAGTCGGCTGACTAGCGGGAGGGCCTGGGATACGCAGTATTTT. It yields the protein CAINPGTGSRLTSGRAWDTQYF.

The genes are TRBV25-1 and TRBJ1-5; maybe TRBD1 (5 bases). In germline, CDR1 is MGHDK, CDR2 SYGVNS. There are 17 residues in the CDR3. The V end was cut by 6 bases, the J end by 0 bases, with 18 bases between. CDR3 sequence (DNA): TGTGCCAGCAGCCCGGCAGGGCTCCCATATAGCAATCAGCCCCAGCATTTT. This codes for CASSPAGLPYSNQPQHF.

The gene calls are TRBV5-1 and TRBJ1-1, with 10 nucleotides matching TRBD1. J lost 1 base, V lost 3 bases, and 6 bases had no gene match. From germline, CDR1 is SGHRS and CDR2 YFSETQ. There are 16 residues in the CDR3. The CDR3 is CASSSTGGGWNTEAFF. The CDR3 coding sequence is TGCGCCAGCAGCTCGACAGGGGGCGGATGGAACACTGAAGCTTTCTTT.

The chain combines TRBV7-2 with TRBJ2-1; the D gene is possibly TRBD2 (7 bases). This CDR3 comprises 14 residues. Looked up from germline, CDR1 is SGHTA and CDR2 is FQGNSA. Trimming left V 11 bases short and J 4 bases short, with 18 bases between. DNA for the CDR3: TGTGCCGGGGGGGCGGGAACCTCTTACAATGAGCAGTTCTTC. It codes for CAGGAGTSYNEQFF.

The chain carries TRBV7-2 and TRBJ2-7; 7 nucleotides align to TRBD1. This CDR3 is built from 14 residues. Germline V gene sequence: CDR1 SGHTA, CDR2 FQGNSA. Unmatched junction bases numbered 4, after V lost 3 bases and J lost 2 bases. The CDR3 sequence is CASSFAGGPYEQYF. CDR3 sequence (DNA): TGTGCCAGCAGCTTCGCAGGGGGTCCCTACGAGCAGTACTTC.